This paragraph reports one T cell receptor (beta chain). Within the sample, other DNA sequences also encode this same CDR3. This sample stems from a study of control samples from healthy donors and cancer patients. Germline assignment: CDR1 SGDLS and CDR2 YYNGEE. The CDR3 length is 14 residues. Trimming removed 0 bases at V and 1 base at J, with 8 bases between. TCRdb's table, derived via immunoSEQ multiplex PCR, lists solely in-frame clones and lacks some. Here the sample spans roughly 400,000 clones, about nine tenths being singletons. This TCR was recovered from a middle-aged man with head and neck cancer. This chain links TRBV9 with TRBJ2-7; the D gene is possibly TRBD2 (6 bases). Sequencing input: PBMCs. CDR3 sequence reads: CASSVVAGSYEQYF. The CDR3 DNA is TGTGCCAGCAGCGTAGTTGCGGGGTCCTACGAGCAGTACTTC.